This is a list of T cell receptor beta chains from one sample in a study of T-cell reconstitution after alpha-beta-depleted transplantation in children. TCRdb re-analysed the PCR reads in MiXCR, keeping a single row per CDR3 protein. The sample carries around 440,000 distinct CDR3 sequences, 15% to 20% recorded once. Specimen: PBMCs, mostly from graft donor cells, collected 360 days after TCRalphabeta/CD19-depleted stem cell transplant. The origin of the receptors is a boy under three years old who had a stem cell transplant for Wiskott-Aldrich syndrome, so the T cells may come from the graft donor. CDR3s include the opening cysteine and the closing phenylalanine or tryptophan. The order of the fields is V gene, J gene, CDR3 length, CDR3 protein.

v_gene: TRBV7-9; j_gene: TRBJ2-5; len: 16; CDR3aa: CASRKPTRTGGETQYF
v_gene: TRBV5-1; j_gene: TRBJ1-2; len: 15; CDR3aa: CASSLAWGGGTGYTF
v_gene: TRBV29-1; j_gene: TRBJ2-6; len: 17; CDR3aa: CSVYLRDYSSGANVLTF
v_gene: TRBV5-1; j_gene: TRBJ2-3; len: 16; CDR3aa: CASSLVTGIGTDTQYF
v_gene: TRBV3-1; j_gene: TRBJ1-6; len: 13; CDR3aa: CASSPAYNSPLHF
v_gene: TRBV3-1; j_gene: TRBJ2-4; len: 14; CDR3aa: CASSLGLAENIQYF
v_gene: TRBV11-1; j_gene: TRBJ2-2; len: 19; CDR3aa: CASSYPGLGPIRNTGELFF
v_gene: TRBV5-5; j_gene: TRBJ2-1; len: 16; CDR3aa: CASSPLQALLLNEQFF
v_gene: TRBV5-5; j_gene: TRBJ2-3; len: 15; CDR3aa: CASSRRGQGVDTQYF
v_gene: TRBV19; j_gene: TRBJ1-3; len: 13; CDR3aa: CASSIRARNTIYF